Following are 12 T cell receptor beta chains from one sample sequenced in a study of T-cell memory formation after mild COVID-19. TCRdb called the 5' RACE reads again in MiXCR, with one record for every CDR3 protein. The sample has around 430,000 distinct CDR3 sequences, 15% to 20% seen once. Sequencing was performed on PBMCs or a T cell subset sorted from them (not recorded which). Every receptor here comes from a man younger than 35 who had mild COVID-19 (a few samples of this study predate the infection). Cell type and time point are not known.

There are a few counts of this clonotype. The gene calls are TRBV7-9 and TRBJ2-4, with D perhaps matching TRBD1 or TRBD2 (5 bases each). V was trimmed by 5 bases and J by 4 bases, leaving 21 bases between them. This CDR3 comprises 17 residues. In germline, CDR1 is SEHNR, CDR2 FQNEAQ (reference sequence). In nucleotides, the CDR3 is TGTGCCAGCAGCCAAACGGGGCGCCATACCCTTAAAAACATTCAGTACTTC. Residues: CASSQTGRHTLKNIQYF. Filled out from reference TRBV7-9 and TRBJ2-4, the complete variable domain reads DTGVSQNPRHKITKRGQNVTFRCDPISEHNRLYWYRQTLGQGPEFLTYFQNEAQLEKSRLLSDRFSAERPKGSFSTLEIQRTEQGDSAMYLCASSQTGRHTLKNIQYFGAGTRLSVL.

The chain has TRBV20-1 and TRBJ2-5; maybe TRBD2 (5 bases). The CDR3 covers 14 residues. The germline CDR1 and CDR2 sequences are DFQATT and SNEGSKA (reference sequence). Between the trimmed V and J ends, which lost 6 bases and 5 bases, there was a span of 19 bases. The CDR3 here is CSASRDSGGETQYF. The CDR3 bases are TGCAGTGCCTCGAGGGATTCCGGCGGGGAGACCCAGTACTTC.

This chain uses TRBV12-3 or TRBV12-4 with TRBJ2-3; TRBD1 is a possible D gene (6 bases). This CDR3 is 13 amino acids long. V shed 4 bases and J shed 7 bases, with 12 bases lying between them. The CDR3 reads CASSSSRGYTQYF. The CDR3 DNA sequence: TGTGCCAGCAGTTCATCCAGGGGATATACGCAGTATTTT.

This clonotype was picked up many times. The chain uses TRBV12-3 or TRBV12-4 and TRBJ2-3, with TRBD2 matching 8 bases. The CDR3 spans 16 residues. V trimming: 6 bases; J trimming: 1 base; junction bases outside the gene matches: 9. The CDR3: CASRPGGGGRTDTQYF. CDR3 sequence (DNA): TGTGCCAGCAGGCCCGGGGGGGGCGGACGCACAGATACGCAGTATTTT.

The chain has TRBV12-3 or TRBV12-4 and TRBJ2-7, with D possibly being TRBD1 (6 bases). Trimming cost V 7 bases and J 6 bases, with 19 bases left between them. CDR3 length: 14 residues. The CDR3 here is CASTARGTPSEQYF. As DNA, the CDR3 is TGTGCCAGCACCGCGAGGGGGACCCCCAGCGAGCAGTACTTC.

The chain combines TRBV20-1 with TRBJ1-5, with D maybe TRBD1 (6 bases). The germline CDR1 and CDR2 sequences are DFQATT and SNEGSKA (reference sequence). With 1 base removed from V and 6 bases from J, the gap between germline ends came to 16 bases. The length of the CDR3 is 15 residues. CDR3 sequence reads: CSARAHGGLGQPQHF. The CDR3, as DNA: TGCAGTGCTAGAGCTCACGGGGGGCTGGGTCAGCCCCAGCATTTT.

This clonotype was observed a handful of times. The chain combines TRBV7-2 with TRBJ2-1; TRBD2 might be the D (5 bases). V shed 1 base and J shed 6 bases, with 10 bases lying between them. Germline CDR1 SGHTA, CDR2 FQGNSA. This CDR3 spans 14 amino acids. The CDR3 sequence is CASSLEDAGNEQFF. In DNA, the CDR3 is TGTGCCAGCAGCTTAGAGGATGCGGGCAATGAGCAGTTCTTC.

This clonotype was observed a handful of times. The rearrangement uses TRBV13 and TRBJ2-1, with D perhaps TRBD2 (5 bases). The V gene lost 8 bases and the J gene lost 0 bases, with 11 bases spanning the gap. Per germline, CDR1 PRHDT and CDR2 FYEKMQ (reference sequence). This CDR3 comprises 14 residues. CDR3 DNA: TGTGCCAGCGGCCTAGGGAGCTCCTACAATGAGCAGTTCTTC. It specifies CASGLGSSYNEQFF.

This clonotype was seen repeatedly, ten times or more. The V call is TRBV12-3 or TRBV12-4, the J call TRBJ1-5, with TRBD1 as a possible D gene (6 bases). V was trimmed by 6 bases and J by 1 base, leaving 10 bases between them. The CDR3 spans 14 residues. The CDR3 reads CASSLDRSNQPQHF. The CDR3 DNA reads as TGTGCCAGCAGCCTCGACAGGAGCAATCAGCCCCAGCATTTT.

In its sample, this clonotype was seen many times. V and J are TRBV7-3 and TRBJ2-2, with 8 bases lining up with TRBD1. V lost 3 bases and J lost 5; bases outside the gene matches: 2. CDR1 is SGHTA and CDR2 is FQGTGA in the germline V gene. The CDR3 contains 14 residues. The CDR3 nucleotides are TGTGCCAGCAGCTTGAACAGGGGGACCGGGGAGCTGTTTTTT. This encodes CASSLNRGTGELFF. Filled out from reference TRBV7-3 and TRBJ2-2, the complete variable domain reads GAGVSQTPSNKVTEKGKYVELRCDPISGHTALYWYRQSLGQGPEFLIYFQGTGAADDSGLPNDRFFAVRPEGSVSTLKIQRTERGDSAVYLCASSLNRGTGELFFGEGSRLTVL.

This clonotype was seen more than once but under ten times. The chain carries TRBV5-1 and TRBJ2-3; TRBD2 aligns across 11 bases. Germline V gives CDR1 SGHRS, CDR2 YFSETQ. The V and J ends lost 6 bases and 4 bases, in that order; junction bases with no gene match: 7. The CDR3 loop spans 15 amino acids. The CDR3 DNA reads as TGCGCCAGCACCTCTAGCGGGGGGTTCGCAGATACGCAGTATTTT. Residues: CASTSSGGFADTQYF. The variable domain in full, completed from reference TRBV5-1 and TRBJ2-3, reads KAGVTQTPRYLIKTRGQQVTLSCSPISGHRSVSWYQQTPGQGLQFLFEYFSETQRNKGNFPGRFSGRQFSNSRSEMNVSTLELGDSALYLCASTSSGGFADTQYFGPGTRLTVL.

This clonotype came up a few times. The chain is built from TRBV5-5 and TRBJ2-1; 13 bases fit TRBD2. The CDR3 covers 18 residues. After removal of 0 bases from V and 3 bases from J, the junction contained 6 bases not matched to a gene. Germline loops: CDR1 SGHKS, CDR2 YYEKEE (reference sequence). The CDR3 loop reads CASSLARGLAGLYNEQFF. Written as DNA, the CDR3 is TGTGCCAGCAGCTTGGCCAGGGGACTAGCGGGGCTCTACAATGAGCAGTTCTTC.